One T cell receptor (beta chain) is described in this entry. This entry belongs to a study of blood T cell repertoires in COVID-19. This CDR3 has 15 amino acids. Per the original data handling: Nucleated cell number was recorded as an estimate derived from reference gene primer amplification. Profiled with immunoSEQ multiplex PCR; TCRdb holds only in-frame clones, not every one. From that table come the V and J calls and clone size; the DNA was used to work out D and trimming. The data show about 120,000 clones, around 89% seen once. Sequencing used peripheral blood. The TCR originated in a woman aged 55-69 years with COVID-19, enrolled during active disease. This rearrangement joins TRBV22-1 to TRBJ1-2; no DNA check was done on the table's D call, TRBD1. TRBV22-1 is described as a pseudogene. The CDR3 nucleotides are TGTCCTGGGAGCGAGACAGGGGCAACTAACTATGGCTACACCTTC. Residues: CPGSETGATNYGYTF.